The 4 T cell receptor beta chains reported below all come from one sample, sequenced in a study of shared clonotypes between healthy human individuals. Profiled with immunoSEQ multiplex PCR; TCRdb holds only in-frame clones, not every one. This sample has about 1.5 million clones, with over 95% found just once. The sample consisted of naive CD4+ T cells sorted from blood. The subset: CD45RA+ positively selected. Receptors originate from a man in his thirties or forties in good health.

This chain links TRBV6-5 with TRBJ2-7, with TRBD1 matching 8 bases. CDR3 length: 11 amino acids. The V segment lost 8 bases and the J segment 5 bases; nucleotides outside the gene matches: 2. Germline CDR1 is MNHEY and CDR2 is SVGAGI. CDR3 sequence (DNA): TGTGCCAGCGGACAGGGAAACGAGCAGTACTTC. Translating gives CASGQGNEQYF.

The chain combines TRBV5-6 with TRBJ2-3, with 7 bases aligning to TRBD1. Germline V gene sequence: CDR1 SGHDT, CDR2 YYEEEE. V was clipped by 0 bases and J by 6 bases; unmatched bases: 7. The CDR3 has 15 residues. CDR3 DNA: TGTGCCAGCAGCTTGGCAGGGGGACCGTCCGATACGCAGTATTTT. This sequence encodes CASSLAGGPSDTQYF.

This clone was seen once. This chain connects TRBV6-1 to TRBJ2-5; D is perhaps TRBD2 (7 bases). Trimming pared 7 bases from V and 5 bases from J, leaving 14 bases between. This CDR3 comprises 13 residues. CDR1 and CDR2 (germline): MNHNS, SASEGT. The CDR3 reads CASTWGGWETQYF. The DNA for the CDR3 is TGTGCCAGCACGTGGGGGGGCTGGGAGACCCAGTACTTC.

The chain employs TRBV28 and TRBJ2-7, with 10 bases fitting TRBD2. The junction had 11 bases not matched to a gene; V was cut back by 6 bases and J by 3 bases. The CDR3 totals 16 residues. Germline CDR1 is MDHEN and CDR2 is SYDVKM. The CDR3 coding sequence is TGTGCCAGCAGCCCCCATAGGTCTAGCGGGAGCTACGAGCAGTACTTC. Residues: CASSPHRSSGSYEQYF.